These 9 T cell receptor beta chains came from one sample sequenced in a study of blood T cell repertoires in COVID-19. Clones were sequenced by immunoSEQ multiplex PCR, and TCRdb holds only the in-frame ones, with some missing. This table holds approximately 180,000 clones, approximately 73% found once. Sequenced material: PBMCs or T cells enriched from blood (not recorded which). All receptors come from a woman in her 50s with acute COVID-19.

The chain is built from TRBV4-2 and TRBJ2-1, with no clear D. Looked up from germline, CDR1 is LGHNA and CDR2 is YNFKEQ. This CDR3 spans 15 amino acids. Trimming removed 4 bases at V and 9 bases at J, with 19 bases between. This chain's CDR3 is CASSPHPKAGGEQFF. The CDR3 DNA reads TGTGCCAGCAGCCCCCACCCCAAAGCTGGCGGTGAGCAGTTCTTC.

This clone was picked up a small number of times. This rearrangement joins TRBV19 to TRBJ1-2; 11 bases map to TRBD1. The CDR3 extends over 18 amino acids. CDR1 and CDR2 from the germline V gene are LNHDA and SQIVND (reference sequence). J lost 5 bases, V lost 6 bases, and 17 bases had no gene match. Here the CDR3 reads CASRRGRTPGQGVYGYTF. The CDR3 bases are TGTGCCAGTAGACGAGGGAGAACGCCGGGACAGGGGGTTTATGGCTACACCTTC.

Here the CDR3 reads CASSNDGQGRTGELFF. Here the CDR3 DNA reads TGTGCCAGCAGCAATGATGGACAGGGAAGAACCGGGGAGCTGTTTTTT. J is TRBJ2-2 and V is TRBV21-1; TRBD1, the table's D call, lacks a check against the DNA. TRBV21-1 constitutes a pseudogene. This CDR3 has 16 amino acids.

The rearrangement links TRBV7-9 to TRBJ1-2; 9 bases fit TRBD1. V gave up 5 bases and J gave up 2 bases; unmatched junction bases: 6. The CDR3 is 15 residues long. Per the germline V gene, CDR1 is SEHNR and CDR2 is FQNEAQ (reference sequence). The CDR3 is CASSHRQGGNYGYTF. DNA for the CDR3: TGTGCCAGCAGCCACCGACAGGGGGGAAACTATGGCTACACCTTC.

The CDR3 bases are TGCAGCGCCTGTAGCGGGGCAGGCACAGATACGCAGTATTTT. Its translation is CSACSGAGTDTQYF. The chain has TRBV29-1 and TRBJ2-3; 8 bases fit TRBD2. The germline CDR1 and CDR2 sequences are SQVTM and ANQGSEA. J lost 1 base, V lost 7 bases, and 7 bases had no gene match. This CDR3 is 14 amino acids long.

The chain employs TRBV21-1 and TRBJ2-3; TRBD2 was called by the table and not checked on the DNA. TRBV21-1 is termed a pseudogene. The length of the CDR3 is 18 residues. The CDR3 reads CASRGPSKGPEGTDTQYF. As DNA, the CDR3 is TGTGCCAGCAGGGGCCCCTCGAAAGGTCCGGAGGGCACAGATACGCAGTATTTT.

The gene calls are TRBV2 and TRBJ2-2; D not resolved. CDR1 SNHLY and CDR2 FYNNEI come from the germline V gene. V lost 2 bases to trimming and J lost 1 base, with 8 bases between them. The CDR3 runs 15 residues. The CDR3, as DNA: TGTGCCAGCAGTGAAACCTACAGGAACACCGGGGAGCTGTTTTTT. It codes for CASSETYRNTGELFF.

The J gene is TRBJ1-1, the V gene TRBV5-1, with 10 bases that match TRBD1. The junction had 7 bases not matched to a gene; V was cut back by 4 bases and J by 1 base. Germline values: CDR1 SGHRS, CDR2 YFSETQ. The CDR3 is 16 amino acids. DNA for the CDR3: TGCGCCAGCAGCAGGGAGGGACAGGGGTGGAACACTGAAGCTTTCTTT. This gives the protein CASSREGQGWNTEAFF.

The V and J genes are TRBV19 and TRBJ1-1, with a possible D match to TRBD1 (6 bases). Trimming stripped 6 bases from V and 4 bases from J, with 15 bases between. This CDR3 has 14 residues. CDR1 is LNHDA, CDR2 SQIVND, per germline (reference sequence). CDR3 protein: CASRRGGLGTEAFF. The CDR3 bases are TGTGCCAGTAGGAGAGGGGGATTGGGCACTGAAGCTTTCTTT.